This T cell receptor beta chain appears in the sequencing data of a study of CD8+CD57+ T cells in acquired aplastic anemia. About the study: The DNA of sorted CD4+ and CD8+ cells averaged 3.2 ug.

Sequencing was done on patients that had shown CD8+CD57+ cell expansion by flow cytometry. Patients had not yet gotten any therapy when their blood was taken for sampling. Study results and limitations: Overlapping CD8+ CDR3 repertoires of patients and controls contained around 31 shared sequences.

Regarding this clonotype: What it binds is not known.

Template material for TCR beta VDJ and CDR3 profiling consisted of genomic DNA. A single record per CDR3 protein comes from TCRdb applying MiXCR to the reads. The repertoire holds about 160,000 distinct CDR3 sequences, with over 55% as singletons. This TCR was sampled from a human donor with aplastic anemia. Sequenced: sorted CD4+, CD8+, or CD8+CD57+ T cells (not recorded which) from PBMCs.

In DNA form, the CDR3 reads TGTGCCAGTAGTATGGGTGGCAGACGGTATGGCTACACCTTC. It specifies CASSMGGRRYGYTF. The chain is built from TRBV19 and TRBJ1-2; unclear D gene. Germline V gene sequence: CDR1 LNHDA, CDR2 SQIVND (reference sequence). Trimming stripped 3 bases from V and 5 bases from J, with 13 bases between. The CDR3 contains 14 residues.